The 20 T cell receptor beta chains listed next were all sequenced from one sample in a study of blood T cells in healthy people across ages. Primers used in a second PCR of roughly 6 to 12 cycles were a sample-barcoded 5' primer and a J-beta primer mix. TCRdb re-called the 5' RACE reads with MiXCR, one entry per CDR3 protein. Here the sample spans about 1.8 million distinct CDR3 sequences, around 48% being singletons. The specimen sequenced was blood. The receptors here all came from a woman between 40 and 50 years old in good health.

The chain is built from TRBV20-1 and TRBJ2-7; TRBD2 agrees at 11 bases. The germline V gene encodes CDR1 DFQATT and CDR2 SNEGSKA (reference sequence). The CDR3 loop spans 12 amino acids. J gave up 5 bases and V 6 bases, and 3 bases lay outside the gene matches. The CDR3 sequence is CSARLAGNEQYF. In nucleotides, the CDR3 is TGCAGTGCCAGACTAGCGGGGAACGAGCAGTACTTC.

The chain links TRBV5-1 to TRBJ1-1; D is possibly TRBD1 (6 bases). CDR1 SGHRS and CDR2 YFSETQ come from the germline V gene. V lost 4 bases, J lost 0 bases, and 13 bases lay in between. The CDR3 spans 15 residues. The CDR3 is CASSPGQIMNTEAFF. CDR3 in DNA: TGCGCCAGCAGCCCGGGACAAATCATGAACACTGAAGCTTTCTTT. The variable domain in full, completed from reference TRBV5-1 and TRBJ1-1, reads KAGVTQTPRYLIKTRGQQVTLSCSPISGHRSVSWYQQTPGQGLQFLFEYFSETQRNKGNFPGRFSGRQFSNSRSEMNVSTLELGDSALYLCASSPGQIMNTEAFFGQGTRLTVV.

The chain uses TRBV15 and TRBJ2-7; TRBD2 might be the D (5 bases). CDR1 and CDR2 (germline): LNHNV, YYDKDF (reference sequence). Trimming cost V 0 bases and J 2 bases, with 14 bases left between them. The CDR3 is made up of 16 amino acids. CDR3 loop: CATSRDGSLRTYEQYF. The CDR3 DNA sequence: TGTGCCACCAGCAGAGATGGGAGCCTCCGGACCTACGAGCAGTACTTC.

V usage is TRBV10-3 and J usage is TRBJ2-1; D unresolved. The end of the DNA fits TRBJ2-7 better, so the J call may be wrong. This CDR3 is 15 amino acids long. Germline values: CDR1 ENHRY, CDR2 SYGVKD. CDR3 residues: CAIKNDKGSYNEQYF. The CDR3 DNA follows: TGTGCCATCAAAAACGATAAAGGGTCCTACAATGAGCAGTACTTC.

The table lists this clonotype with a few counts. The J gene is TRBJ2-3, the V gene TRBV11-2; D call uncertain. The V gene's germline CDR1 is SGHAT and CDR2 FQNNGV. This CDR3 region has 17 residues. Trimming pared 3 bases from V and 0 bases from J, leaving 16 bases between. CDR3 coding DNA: TGTGCCAGCAGCTTTTCTGGCAGGTCTCTTAGCACAGATACGCAGTATTTT. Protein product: CASSFSGRSLSTDTQYF.

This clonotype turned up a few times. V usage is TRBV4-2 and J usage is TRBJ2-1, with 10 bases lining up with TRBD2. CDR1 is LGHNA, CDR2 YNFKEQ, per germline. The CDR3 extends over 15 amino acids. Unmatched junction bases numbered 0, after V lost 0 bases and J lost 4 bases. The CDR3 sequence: CASSQETSGYNEQFF. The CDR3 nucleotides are TGTGCCAGCAGCCAAGAGACTAGCGGGTACAATGAGCAGTTCTTC.

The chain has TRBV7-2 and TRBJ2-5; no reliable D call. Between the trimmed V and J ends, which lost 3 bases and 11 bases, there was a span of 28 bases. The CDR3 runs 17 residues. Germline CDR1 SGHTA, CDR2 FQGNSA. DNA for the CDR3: TGTGCCAGCAGCTTCCCCAACTTGGCATCCACCTACAATGAGCAGTACTTC. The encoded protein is CASSFPNLASTYNEQYF.

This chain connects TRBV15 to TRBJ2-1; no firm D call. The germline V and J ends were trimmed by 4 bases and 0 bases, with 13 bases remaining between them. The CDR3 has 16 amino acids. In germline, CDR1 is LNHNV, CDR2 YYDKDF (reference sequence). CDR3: CATSTTHLSSYNEQFF. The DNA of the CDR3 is TGTGCCACCAGCACTACCCACTTGAGCTCCTACAATGAGCAGTTCTTC. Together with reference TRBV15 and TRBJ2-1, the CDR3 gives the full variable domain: DAMVIQNPRYQVTQFGKPVTLSCSQTLNHNVMYWYQQKSSQAPKLLFHYYDKDFNNEADTPDNFQSRRPNTSFCFLDIRSPGLGDTAMYLCATSTTHLSSYNEQFFGPGTRLTVL.

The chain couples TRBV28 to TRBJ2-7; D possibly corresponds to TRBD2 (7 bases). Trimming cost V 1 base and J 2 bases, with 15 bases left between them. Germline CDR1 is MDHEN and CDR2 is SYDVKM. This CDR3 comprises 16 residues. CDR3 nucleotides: TGTGCCAGCAGTTTATACAGGGCCGCGGGGGCCTACGAGCAGTACTTC. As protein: CASSLYRAAGAYEQYF.

CDR3: CATSRDGRKETQYF. The CDR3, as DNA: TGTGCCACCAGCAGAGACGGACGGAAAGAGACCCAGTACTTC. The chain has TRBV15 and TRBJ2-7, with D uncertain. The last part of the DNA fits TRBJ2-5 better; the J call may be wrong. This CDR3 comprises 14 residues. Germline CDR1 and CDR2: LNHNV and YYDKDF (reference sequence).

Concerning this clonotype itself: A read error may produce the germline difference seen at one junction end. The chain's CDR3 is CAGSQDRGRAHNEQFF. CDR3 bases: TGTGCCGGCAGCCAAGATCGGGGACGGGCCCACAATGAGCAGTTCTTC. This chain connects TRBV14 to TRBJ2-1, with D perhaps assigned TRBD1 or TRBD2 (5 bases each). CDR1 is SGHDN, CDR2 FVKESK, per germline. The CDR3 has 16 residues.

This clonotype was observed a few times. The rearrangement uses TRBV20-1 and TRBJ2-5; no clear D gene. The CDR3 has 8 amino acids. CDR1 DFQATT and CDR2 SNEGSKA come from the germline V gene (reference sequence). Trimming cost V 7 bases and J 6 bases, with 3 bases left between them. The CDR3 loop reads CSDQTQYF. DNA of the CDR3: TGCAGTGATCAGACCCAGTACTTC.

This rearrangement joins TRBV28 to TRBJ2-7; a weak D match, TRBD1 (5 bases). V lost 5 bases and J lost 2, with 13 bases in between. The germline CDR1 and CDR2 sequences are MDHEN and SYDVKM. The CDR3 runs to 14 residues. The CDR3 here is CASSEAGITYEQYF. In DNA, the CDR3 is TGTGCCAGCAGTGAGGCAGGGATTACCTACGAGCAGTACTTC.

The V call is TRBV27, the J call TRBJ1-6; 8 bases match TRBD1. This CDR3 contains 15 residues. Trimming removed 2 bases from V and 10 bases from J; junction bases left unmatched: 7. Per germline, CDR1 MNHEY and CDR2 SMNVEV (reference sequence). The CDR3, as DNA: TGTGCCAGCAGTTTAATTGACAGGGGACGCTCACCCCTCCACTTT. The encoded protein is CASSLIDRGRSPLHF.

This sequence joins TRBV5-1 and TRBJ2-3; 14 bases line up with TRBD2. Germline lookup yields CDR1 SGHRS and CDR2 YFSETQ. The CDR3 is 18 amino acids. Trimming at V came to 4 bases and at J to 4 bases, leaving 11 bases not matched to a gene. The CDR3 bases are TGCGCCAGCAGCGCCCAGACTAGCGGGGGGGCACTTTCAGATACGCAGTATTTT. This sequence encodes CASSAQTSGGALSDTQYF.

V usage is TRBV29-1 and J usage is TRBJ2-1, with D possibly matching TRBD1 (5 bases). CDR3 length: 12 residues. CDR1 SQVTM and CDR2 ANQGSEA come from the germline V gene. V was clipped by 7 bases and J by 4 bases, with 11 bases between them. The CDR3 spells CSGQMKYNEQFF. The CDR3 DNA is TGCAGCGGACAGATGAAATACAATGAGCAGTTCTTC.

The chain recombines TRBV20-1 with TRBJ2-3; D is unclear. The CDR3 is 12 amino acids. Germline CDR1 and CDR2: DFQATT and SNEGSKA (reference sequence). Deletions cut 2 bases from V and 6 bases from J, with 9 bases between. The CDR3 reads CSARSQADTQYF. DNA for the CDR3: TGCAGTGCTAGATCCCAGGCCGATACGCAGTATTTT.

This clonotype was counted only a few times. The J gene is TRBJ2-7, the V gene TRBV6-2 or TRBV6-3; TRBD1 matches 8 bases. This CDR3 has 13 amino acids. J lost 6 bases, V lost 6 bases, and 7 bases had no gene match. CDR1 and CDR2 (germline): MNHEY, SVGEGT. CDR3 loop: CASRRQGNGEQYF. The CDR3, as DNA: TGTGCCAGCAGACGACAGGGGAACGGCGAGCAGTACTTC.

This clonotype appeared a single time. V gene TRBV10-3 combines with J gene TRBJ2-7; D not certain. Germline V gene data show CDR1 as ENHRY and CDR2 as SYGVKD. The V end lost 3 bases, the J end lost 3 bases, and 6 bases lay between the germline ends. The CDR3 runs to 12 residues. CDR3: CAISEGFYEQYF. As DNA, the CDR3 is TGTGCCATCAGTGAAGGGTTCTACGAGCAGTACTTC.

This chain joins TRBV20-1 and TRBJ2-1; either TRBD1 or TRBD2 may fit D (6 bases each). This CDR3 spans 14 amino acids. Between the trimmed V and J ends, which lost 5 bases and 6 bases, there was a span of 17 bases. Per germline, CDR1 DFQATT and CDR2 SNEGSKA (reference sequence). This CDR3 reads CSAPPGGWFNEQFF. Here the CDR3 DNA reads TGCAGTGCTCCCCCCGGGGGCTGGTTCAATGAGCAGTTCTTC.